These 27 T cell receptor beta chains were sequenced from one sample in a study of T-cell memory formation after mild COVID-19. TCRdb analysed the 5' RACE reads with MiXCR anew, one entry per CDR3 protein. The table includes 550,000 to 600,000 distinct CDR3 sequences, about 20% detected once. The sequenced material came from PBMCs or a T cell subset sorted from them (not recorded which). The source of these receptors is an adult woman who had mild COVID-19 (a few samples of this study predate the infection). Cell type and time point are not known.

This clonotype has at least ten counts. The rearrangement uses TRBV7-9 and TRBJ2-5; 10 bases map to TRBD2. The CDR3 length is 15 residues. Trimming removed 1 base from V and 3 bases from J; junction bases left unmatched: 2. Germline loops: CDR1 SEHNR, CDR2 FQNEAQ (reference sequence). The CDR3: CASSLGLAGEETQYF. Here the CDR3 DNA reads TGTGCCAGCAGCTTAGGGCTAGCGGGAGAAGAGACCCAGTACTTC. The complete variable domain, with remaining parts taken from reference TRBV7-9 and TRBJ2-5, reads DTGVSQNPRHKITKRGQNVTFRCDPISEHNRLYWYRQTLGQGPEFLTYFQNEAQLEKSRLLSDRFSAERPKGSFSTLEIQRTEQGDSAMYLCASSLGLAGEETQYFGPGTRLLVL.

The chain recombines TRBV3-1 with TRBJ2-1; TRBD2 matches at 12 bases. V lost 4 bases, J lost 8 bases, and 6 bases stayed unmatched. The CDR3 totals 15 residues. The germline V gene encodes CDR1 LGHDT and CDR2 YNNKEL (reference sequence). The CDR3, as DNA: TGTGCCAGCAGCCCCCTAGCGGGGGGGCATTATGAGCAGTTCTTC. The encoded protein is CASSPLAGGHYEQFF.

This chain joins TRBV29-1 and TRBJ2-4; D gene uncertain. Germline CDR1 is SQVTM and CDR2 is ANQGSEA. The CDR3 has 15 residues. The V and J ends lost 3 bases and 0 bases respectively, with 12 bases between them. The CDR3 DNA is TGCAGCGTTGATTCTGGCATATCAGCCAAAAACATTCAGTACTTC. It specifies CSVDSGISAKNIQYF. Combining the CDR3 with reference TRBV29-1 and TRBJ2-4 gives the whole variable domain SAVISQKPSRDICQRGTSLTIQCQVDSQVTMMFWYRQQPGQSLTLIATANQGSEATYESGFVIDKFPISRPNLTFSTLTVSNMSPEDSSIYLCSVDSGISAKNIQYFGAGTRLSVL.

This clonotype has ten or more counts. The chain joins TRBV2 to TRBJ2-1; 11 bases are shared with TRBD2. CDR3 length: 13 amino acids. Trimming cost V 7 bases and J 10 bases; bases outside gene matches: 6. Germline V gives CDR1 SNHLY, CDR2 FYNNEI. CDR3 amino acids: CASINLAGGEQFF. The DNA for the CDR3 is TGTGCCAGCATAAACCTAGCGGGGGGAGAGCAGTTCTTC.

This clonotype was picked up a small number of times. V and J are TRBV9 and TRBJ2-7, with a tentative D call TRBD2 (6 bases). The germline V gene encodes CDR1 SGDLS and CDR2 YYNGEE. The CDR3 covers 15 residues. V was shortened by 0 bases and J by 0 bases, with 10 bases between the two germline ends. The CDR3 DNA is TGTGCCAGCAGCGTAGGGGCGGGGAGCTCCTACGAGCAGTACTTC. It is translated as CASSVGAGSSYEQYF.

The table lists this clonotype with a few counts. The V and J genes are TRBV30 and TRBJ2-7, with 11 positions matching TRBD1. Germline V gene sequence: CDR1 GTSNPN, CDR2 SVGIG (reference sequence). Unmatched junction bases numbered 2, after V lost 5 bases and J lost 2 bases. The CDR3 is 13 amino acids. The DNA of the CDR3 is TGTGCCTGGGGACAGGGGGCCCCCTACGAGCAGTACTTC. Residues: CAWGQGAPYEQYF. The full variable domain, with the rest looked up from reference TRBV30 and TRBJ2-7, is SQTIHQWPATLVQPVGSPLSLECTVEGTSNPNLYWYRQAAGRGLQLLFYSVGIGQISSEVPQNLSASRPQDRQFILSSKKLLLSDSGFYLCAWGQGAPYEQYFGPGTRLTVT.

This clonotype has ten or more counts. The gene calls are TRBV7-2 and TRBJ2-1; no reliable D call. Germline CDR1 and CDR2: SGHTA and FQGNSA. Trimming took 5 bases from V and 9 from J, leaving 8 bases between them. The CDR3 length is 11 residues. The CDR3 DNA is TGTGCCAGCAGCACAGTAGGTGAGCAGTTCTTC. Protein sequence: CASSTVGEQFF. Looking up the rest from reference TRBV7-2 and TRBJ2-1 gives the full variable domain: GAGVSQSPSNKVTEKGKDVELRCDPISGHTALYWYRQSLGQGLEFLIYFQGNSAPDKSGLPSDRFSAERTGGSVSTLTIQRTQQEDSAVYLCASSTVGEQFFGPGTRLTVL.

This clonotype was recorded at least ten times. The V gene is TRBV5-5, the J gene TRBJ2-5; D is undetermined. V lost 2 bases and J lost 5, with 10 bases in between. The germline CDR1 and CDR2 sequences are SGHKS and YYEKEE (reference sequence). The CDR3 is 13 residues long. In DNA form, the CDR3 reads TGTGCCAGCAGCTTCGGAGCGACGGAGACCCAGTACTTC. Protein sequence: CASSFGATETQYF. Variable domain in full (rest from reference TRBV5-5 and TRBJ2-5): DAGVTQSPTHLIKTRGQQVTLRCSPISGHKSVSWYQQVLGQGPQFIFQYYEKEERGRGNFPDRFSARQFPNYSSELNVNALLLGDSALYLCASSFGATETQYFGPGTRLLVL.

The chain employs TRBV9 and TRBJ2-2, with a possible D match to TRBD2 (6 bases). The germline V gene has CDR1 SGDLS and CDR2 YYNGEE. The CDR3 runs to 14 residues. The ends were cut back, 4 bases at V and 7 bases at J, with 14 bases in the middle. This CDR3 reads CASSRGREDGELFF. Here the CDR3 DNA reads TGTGCCAGCAGCCGTGGCAGGGAGGACGGGGAGCTGTTTTTT.

The CDR3 region is CATSDTRGDSLRVAYNEQFF. The DNA of the CDR3 is TGTGCCACCAGTGACACCCGGGGGGACAGTTTACGGGTAGCGTACAATGAGCAGTTCTTC. The chain has TRBV24-1 and TRBJ2-1, with D perhaps TRBD1 or TRBD2 (7 bases each). Germline CDR1 is KGHDR and CDR2 is SFDVKD. CDR3 length: 20 amino acids. The V end lost 4 bases, the J end lost 4 bases, and 28 bases lay between the germline ends.

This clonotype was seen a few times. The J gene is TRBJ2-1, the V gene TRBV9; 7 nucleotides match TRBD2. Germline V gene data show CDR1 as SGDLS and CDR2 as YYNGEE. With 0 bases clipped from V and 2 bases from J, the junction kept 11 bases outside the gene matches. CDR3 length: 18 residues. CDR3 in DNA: TGTGCCAGCAGCGTAGCCCCGTCCCAGCGGGGTCCCTACAATGAGCAGTTCTTC. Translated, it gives CASSVAPSQRGPYNEQFF.

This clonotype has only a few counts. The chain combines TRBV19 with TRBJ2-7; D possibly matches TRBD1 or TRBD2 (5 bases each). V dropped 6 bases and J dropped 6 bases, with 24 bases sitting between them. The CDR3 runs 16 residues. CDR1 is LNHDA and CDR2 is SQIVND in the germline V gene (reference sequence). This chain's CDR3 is CASRTFGTRGIGEQYF. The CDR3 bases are TGTGCCAGTAGAACCTTTGGGACCCGAGGAATCGGCGAGCAGTACTTC.

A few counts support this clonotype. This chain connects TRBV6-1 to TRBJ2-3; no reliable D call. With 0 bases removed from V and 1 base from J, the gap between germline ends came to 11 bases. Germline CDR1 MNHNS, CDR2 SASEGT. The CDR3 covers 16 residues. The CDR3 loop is CASSEAVAAGTDTQYF. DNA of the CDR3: TGTGCCAGCAGTGAAGCGGTGGCAGCCGGCACAGATACGCAGTATTTT.

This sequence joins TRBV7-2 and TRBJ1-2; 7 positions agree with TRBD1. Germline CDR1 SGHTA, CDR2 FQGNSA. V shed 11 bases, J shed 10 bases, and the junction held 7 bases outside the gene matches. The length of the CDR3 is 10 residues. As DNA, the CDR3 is TGTGCCCAGTGGGAGGGGGCCTACACCTTC. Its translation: CAQWEGAYTF.

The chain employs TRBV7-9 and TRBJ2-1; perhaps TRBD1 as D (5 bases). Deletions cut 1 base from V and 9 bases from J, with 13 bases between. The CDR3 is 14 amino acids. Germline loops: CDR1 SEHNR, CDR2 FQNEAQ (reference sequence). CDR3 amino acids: CASSLEGALGEQFF. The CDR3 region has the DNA TGTGCCAGCAGCTTAGAAGGGGCCCTAGGTGAGCAGTTCTTC. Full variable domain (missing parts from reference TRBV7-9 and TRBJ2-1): DTGVSQNPRHKITKRGQNVTFRCDPISEHNRLYWYRQTLGQGPEFLTYFQNEAQLEKSRLLSDRFSAERPKGSFSTLEIQRTEQGDSAMYLCASSLEGALGEQFFGPGTRLTVL.

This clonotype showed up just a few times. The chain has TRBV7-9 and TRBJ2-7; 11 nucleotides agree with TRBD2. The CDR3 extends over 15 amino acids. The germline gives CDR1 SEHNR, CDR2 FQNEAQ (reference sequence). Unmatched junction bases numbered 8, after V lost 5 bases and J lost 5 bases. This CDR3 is CASSPLGTSGHEQYF. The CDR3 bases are TGTGCCAGCAGCCCCCTCGGGACTAGCGGCCACGAGCAGTACTTC.

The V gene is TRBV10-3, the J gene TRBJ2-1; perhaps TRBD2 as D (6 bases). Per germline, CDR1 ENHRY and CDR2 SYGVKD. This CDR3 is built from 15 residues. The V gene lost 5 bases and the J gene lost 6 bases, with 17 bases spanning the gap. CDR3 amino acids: CAISNQGDSGNEQFF. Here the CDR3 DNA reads TGTGCCATCAGTAATCAGGGTGATAGCGGCAATGAGCAGTTCTTC.

The CDR3, as DNA: TGCAGCGTTGTTAGGGACAATTCCCTCTATGGCTACACCTTC. Translation gives CSVVRDNSLYGYTF. This chain connects TRBV29-1 to TRBJ1-2; possibly TRBD1 for D (6 bases). V lost 4 bases and J 4 bases, leaving 16 bases between the germline ends. The CDR3 has 14 residues. Germline V lookup: CDR1 SQVTM, CDR2 ANQGSEA.

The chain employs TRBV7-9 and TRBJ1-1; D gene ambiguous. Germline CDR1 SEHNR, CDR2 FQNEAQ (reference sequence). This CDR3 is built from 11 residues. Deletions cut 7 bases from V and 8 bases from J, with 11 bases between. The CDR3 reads CASTKNGEAFF. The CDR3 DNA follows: TGTGCCAGCACCAAAAATGGAGAAGCTTTCTTT. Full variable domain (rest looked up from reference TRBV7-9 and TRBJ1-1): DTGVSQNPRHKITKRGQNVTFRCDPISEHNRLYWYRQTLGQGPEFLTYFQNEAQLEKSRLLSDRFSAERPKGSFSTLEIQRTEQGDSAMYLCASTKNGEAFFGQGTRLTVV.

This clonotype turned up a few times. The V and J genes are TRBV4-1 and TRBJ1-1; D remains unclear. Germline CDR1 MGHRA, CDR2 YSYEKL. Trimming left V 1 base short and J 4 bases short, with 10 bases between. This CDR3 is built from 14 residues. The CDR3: CASSQVKGGTEAFF. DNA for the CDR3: TGCGCCAGCAGCCAAGTTAAGGGTGGCACTGAAGCTTTCTTT.

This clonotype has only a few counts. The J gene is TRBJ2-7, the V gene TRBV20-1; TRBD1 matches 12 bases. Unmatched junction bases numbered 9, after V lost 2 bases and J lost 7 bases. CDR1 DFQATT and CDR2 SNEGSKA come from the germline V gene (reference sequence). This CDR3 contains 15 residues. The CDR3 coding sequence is TGCAGTGCTAGACGTGGGGACAGGGGGCGCGGAGAGCAGTACTTC. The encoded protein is CSARRGDRGRGEQYF.

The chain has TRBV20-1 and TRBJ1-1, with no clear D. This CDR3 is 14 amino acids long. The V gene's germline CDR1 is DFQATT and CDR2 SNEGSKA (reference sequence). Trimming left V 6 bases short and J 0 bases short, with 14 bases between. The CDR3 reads CSATPRDLNTEAFF. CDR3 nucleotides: TGCAGTGCCACCCCACGAGATTTGAACACTGAAGCTTTCTTT.

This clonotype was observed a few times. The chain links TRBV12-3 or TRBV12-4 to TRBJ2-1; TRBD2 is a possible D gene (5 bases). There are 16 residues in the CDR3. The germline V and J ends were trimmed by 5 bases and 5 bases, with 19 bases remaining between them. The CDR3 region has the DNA TGTGCCAGCAGTCCCGGATTAGCGTACCCTAACAATGAGCAGTTCTTC. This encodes CASSPGLAYPNNEQFF.

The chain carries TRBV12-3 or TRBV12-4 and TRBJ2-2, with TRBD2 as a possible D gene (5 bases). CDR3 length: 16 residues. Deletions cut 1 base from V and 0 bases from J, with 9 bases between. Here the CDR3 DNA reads TGTGCCAGCAGTTTAGGGGGAGCCGCGAACACCGGGGAGCTGTTTTTT. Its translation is CASSLGGAANTGELFF.

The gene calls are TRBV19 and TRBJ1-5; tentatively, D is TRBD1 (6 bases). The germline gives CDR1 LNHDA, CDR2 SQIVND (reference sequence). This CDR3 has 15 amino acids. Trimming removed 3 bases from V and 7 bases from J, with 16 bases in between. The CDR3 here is CASSMFQGLRQPQHF. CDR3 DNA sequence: TGTGCCAGTAGTATGTTTCAGGGGTTGAGGCAGCCCCAGCATTTT.

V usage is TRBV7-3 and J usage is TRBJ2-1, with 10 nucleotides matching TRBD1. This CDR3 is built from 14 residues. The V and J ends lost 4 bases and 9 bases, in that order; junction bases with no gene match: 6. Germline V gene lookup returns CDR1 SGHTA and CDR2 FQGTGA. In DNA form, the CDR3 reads TGTGCCAGCAGCTCCGGGACAGGGGTGGGTGAGCAGTTCTTC. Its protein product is CASSSGTGVGEQFF.

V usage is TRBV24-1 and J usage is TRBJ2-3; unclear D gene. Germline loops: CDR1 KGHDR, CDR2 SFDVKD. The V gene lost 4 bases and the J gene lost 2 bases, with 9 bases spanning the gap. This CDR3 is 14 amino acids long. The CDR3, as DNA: TGTGCCACCAGTGACCCTATCTTCACAGATACGCAGTATTTT. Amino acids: CATSDPIFTDTQYF.